The clone carrying this TCR beta chain was seen repeatedly, ten times or more. Its antigen is still unknown. V lost 0 bases, J lost 2 bases, and 10 bases stayed unmatched. The germline V gene has CDR1 MNHEY and CDR2 SVGAGI. The CDR3 has 17 residues. TCRdb recomputed calls from the multiplex PCR reads with MiXCR, one row per CDR3 protein. The sample contains approximately 100,000 distinct CDR3 sequences, around 21% of which appear only once. These data are taken from a study of breast tumors, draining lymph nodes, adjacent tissues. Study-wide results and caveats: Tumors had less TCR diversity than lymph nodes, more than nontumor tissue. The data were judged consistent with most tumor T cells coming from lymph node and expanding in tumor.

The lymph nodes were axillary draining lymph nodes from breast cancer patients. This chain links TRBV6-5 with TRBJ2-7, with 7 bases lining up with TRBD2. The receptor was isolated from a female donor with breast cancer. Some clones in this sample may be carry-over from other donors' samples. The sequenced sample was axillary lymph node tissue. In DNA, the CDR3 is TGTGCCAGCAGTTACTCACGGAAAGCGGGGCAGCCCTACGAGCAGTACTTC. It is translated as CASSYSRKAGQPYEQYF.